Below, one T cell receptor (beta chain) is given with its context. Its antigen is not identified. The data stem from a study of T cell repertoires in ileal Crohn's disease. Findings and limits, study-wide: Every patient over 26.8% clonality showed endoscopic recurrence. The median delay to postoperative endoscopy was less than eight months. High-frequency clones were more common in sorted CD8 than CD4 cells. Compared with non-smokers, active smokers at surgery showed more clonal expansions.

V was cut by 3 bases and J by 7 bases, with 13 bases left in between. CDR1 and CDR2 (germline): SGHDT, YYEEEE. The CDR3 extends over 13 amino acids. The repertoire was sequenced with immunoSEQ multiplex PCR; TCRdb's copy has only in-frame clones and lacks some. The sample shows some 16,000 clones, more than 65% of them seen only once. This sample's time point: neoterminal ileum biopsy at postoperative endoscopy, about 6 months after surgery. The source of this sequence is an adult with Crohn's disease. The V call is TRBV5-6, the J call TRBJ1-2; D is possibly TRBD1 (5 bases). The sample consisted of ileal tissue. The CDR3 DNA follows: TGTGCCAGCAGCTCCACGGACACGGGTGGCTACACCTTC. Its translation is CASSSTDTGGYTF.